Below are 14 T cell receptor beta chains sequenced from a single sample in a study of cytomegalovirus exposure and HLA in healthy donors. Researchers ran the PCR with 60 Vbeta and 13 Jbeta primers. TCRdb keeps only in-frame clones here, not all; method: immunoSEQ multiplex PCR. The repertoire includes 95,000 or so clones, about four fifths of them detected once, and about 5% sits in the top ten. The specimen was PBMCs. Receptor source: a middle-aged woman in good health and CMV-seronegative.

The chain uses TRBV4-1 and TRBJ1-5; 9 nucleotides match TRBD1. The CDR3 has 16 amino acids. V gave up 2 bases and J gave up 4 bases; unmatched junction bases: 6. Germline CDR1 MGHRA, CDR2 YSYEKL. The CDR3 sequence: CASSQWGQGGNQPQHF. CDR3 in DNA: TGCGCCAGCAGCCAATGGGGACAGGGTGGGAATCAGCCCCAGCATTTT.

This chain uses TRBV5-1 with TRBJ2-5; D might be TRBD2 (6 bases). The CDR3 length is 14 residues. The V end was cut by 1 base, the J end by 4 bases, with 11 bases between. CDR1 SGHRS and CDR2 YFSETQ come from the germline V gene. The CDR3 region is CASSLSGGLETQYF. CDR3 DNA: TGCGCCAGCAGCTTGAGTGGGGGGTTAGAGACCCAGTACTTC.

V and J are TRBV6-1 and TRBJ1-1; D unresolved. Germline V CDR1 and CDR2: MNHNS, SASEGT. Trimming pared 8 bases from V and 6 bases from J, leaving 10 bases between. CDR3 length equals 11 residues. CDR3 DNA sequence: TGTGCCAGCCTGACGAGGGCTGAAGCTTTCTTT. Its translation is CASLTRAEAFF.

The chain is built from TRBV5-1 and TRBJ1-5; D is undetermined. The CDR3 sequence is 13 residues long. Between the trimmed V and J ends, which lost 0 bases and 6 bases, there was a span of 7 bases. Per the germline V gene, CDR1 is SGHRS and CDR2 is YFSETQ. CDR3 residues: CASSLGEGQPQHF. CDR3 bases: TGCGCCAGCAGCTTGGGGGAGGGTCAGCCCCAGCATTTT.

The V call is TRBV18, the J call TRBJ1-2; perhaps TRBD1 as D (6 bases). Germline-derived CDR1 and CDR2 are KGHSH and LQKENI. The CDR3 is 12 amino acids. V lost 2 bases and J 8 bases, leaving 9 bases between the germline ends. The CDR3 region has the DNA TGTGCCAGCTCACCAATCCAGGGGGGCTACACCTTC. Protein sequence: CASSPIQGGYTF.

This clone has a handful of counts. The chain employs TRBV19 and TRBJ2-6, with 9 bases identical to TRBD1. CDR1 and CDR2 (germline): LNHDA, SQIVND (reference sequence). After removal of 8 bases from V and 0 bases from J, the junction contained 8 bases not matched to a gene. This CDR3 contains 17 residues. The CDR3 here is CASLGTGYASGANVLTF. CDR3 nucleotide sequence: TGTGCCAGTCTTGGGACAGGGTATGCCTCTGGGGCCAACGTCCTGACTTTC. The complete variable domain, with remaining parts taken from reference TRBV19 and TRBJ2-6, reads DGGITQSPKYLFRKEGQNVTLSCEQNLNHDAMYWYRQDPGQGLRLIYYSQIVNDFQKGDIAEGYSVSREKKESFPLTVTSAQKNPTAFYLCASLGTGYASGANVLTFGAGSRLTVL.

The J gene is TRBJ1-4, the V gene TRBV28; 11 nucleotides match TRBD1. The V segment lost 5 bases and the J segment 10 bases; nucleotides outside the gene matches: 6. Germline V lookup: CDR1 MDHEN, CDR2 SYDVKM. The CDR3 covers 14 residues. CDR3 residues: CASSPGTGGRKLFF. The CDR3 DNA follows: TGTGCCAGCAGTCCCGGGACAGGGGGACGAAAACTGTTTTTT.

The chain carries TRBV7-9 and TRBJ2-7; 7 nucleotides line up with TRBD1. The germline V gene encodes CDR1 SEHNR and CDR2 FQNEAQ (reference sequence). The CDR3 runs to 13 residues. J lost 6 bases, V lost 5 bases, and 7 bases had no gene match. Here the CDR3 reads CASSRQGDPEQYF. The CDR3 nucleotides are TGTGCCAGCAGCCGACAGGGAGACCCCGAGCAGTACTTC.

The sample holds a few counts of this clone. This chain joins TRBV4-3 and TRBJ2-2, with TRBD1 as a possible D gene (5 bases). V was clipped by 0 bases and J by 4 bases, with 9 bases between them. The CDR3 has 15 amino acids. Per the germline V gene, CDR1 is LGHNA and CDR2 is YSLEER. DNA for the CDR3: TGCGCCAGCAGCCAAGACAGGGCGCTCACCGGGGAGCTGTTTTTT. Protein: CASSQDRALTGELFF.

The V and J genes are TRBV9 and TRBJ1-1, with TRBD1 as a possible D gene (6 bases). CDR3 size: 15 residues. Germline lookup yields CDR1 SGDLS and CDR2 YYNGEE. V was pared by 4 bases and J by 5 bases, with 18 bases between. CDR3 sequence reads: CASSPQTGLGTEAFF. The DNA of the CDR3 is TGTGCCAGCAGCCCCCAGACAGGCTTGGGGACTGAAGCTTTCTTT.

The V gene is TRBV19, the J gene TRBJ1-1; 7 nucleotides agree with TRBD1. There are 14 residues in the CDR3. Germline-derived CDR1 and CDR2 are LNHDA and SQIVND (reference sequence). Germline trimming cut 2 bases from V and 5 bases from J; bases unmatched to any gene: 5. CDR3 protein: CASSIRQGGTEAFF. For the CDR3, the DNA is TGTGCCAGTAGTATAAGGCAGGGGGGTACTGAAGCTTTCTTT.

The chain carries TRBV9 and TRBJ1-3, with 9 bases identical to TRBD1. Germline trimming cut 2 bases from V and 11 bases from J; bases unmatched to any gene: 8. The CDR3 is made up of 14 amino acids. CDR1 and CDR2 from the germline V gene are SGDLS and YYNGEE. DNA of the CDR3: TGTGCCAGCAGCGTCGGACAGGGGTCCCCGGCCATATATTTT. It specifies CASSVGQGSPAIYF. Full variable domain (missing parts from reference TRBV9 and TRBJ1-3): DSGVTQTPKHLITATGQRVTLRCSPRSGDLSVYWYQQSLDQGLQFLIQYYNGEERAKGNILERFSAQQFPDLHSELNLSSLELGDSALYFCASSVGQGSPAIYFGEGSWLTVV.

The rearrangement joins TRBV5-1 to TRBJ1-5, with D unclear. This CDR3 spans 13 amino acids. Germline lookup yields CDR1 SGHRS and CDR2 YFSETQ. V was clipped by 2 bases and J by 6 bases, with 9 bases between them. CDR3 region: CASSLEGSQPQHF. The CDR3 nucleotides are TGCGCCAGCAGCTTAGAGGGCAGTCAGCCCCAGCATTTT.

The chain combines TRBV19 with TRBJ1-2, with a possible D match to TRBD1 (6 bases). Germline CDR1 LNHDA, CDR2 SQIVND (reference sequence). There are 13 residues in the CDR3. Trimming removed 9 bases at V and 2 bases at J, with 13 bases between. The CDR3 spells CASTGMANYGYTF. CDR3 bases: TGTGCCAGCACAGGGATGGCAAACTATGGCTACACCTTC.